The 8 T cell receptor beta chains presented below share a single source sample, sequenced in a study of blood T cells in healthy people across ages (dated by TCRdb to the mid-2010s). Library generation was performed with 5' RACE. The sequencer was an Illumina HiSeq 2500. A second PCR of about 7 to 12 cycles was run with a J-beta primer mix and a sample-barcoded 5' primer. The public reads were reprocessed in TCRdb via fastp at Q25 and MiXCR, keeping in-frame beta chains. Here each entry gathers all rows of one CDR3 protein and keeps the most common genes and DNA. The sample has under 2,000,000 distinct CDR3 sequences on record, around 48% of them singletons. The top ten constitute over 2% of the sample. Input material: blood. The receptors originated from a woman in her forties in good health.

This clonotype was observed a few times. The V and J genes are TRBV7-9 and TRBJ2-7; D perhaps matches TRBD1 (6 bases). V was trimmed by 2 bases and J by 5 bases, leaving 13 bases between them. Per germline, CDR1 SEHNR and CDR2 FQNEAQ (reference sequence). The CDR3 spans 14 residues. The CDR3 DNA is TGTGCCAGCAGCTTACCAGGGGATGTCCACGAGCAGTACTTC. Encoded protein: CASSLPGDVHEQYF. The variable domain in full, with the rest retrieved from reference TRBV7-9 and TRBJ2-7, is DTGVSQNPRHKITKRGQNVTFRCDPISEHNRLYWYRQTLGQGPEFLTYFQNEAQLEKSRLLSDRFSAERPKGSFSTLEIQRTEQGDSAMYLCASSLPGDVHEQYFGPGTRLTVT.

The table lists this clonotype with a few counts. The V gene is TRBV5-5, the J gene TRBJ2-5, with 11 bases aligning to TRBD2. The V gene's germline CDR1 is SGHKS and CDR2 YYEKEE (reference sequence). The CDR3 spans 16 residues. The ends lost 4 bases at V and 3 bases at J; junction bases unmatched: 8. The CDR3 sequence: CASSPEGLAVEETQYF. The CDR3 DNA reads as TGTGCCAGCAGCCCGGAGGGACTAGCGGTGGAAGAGACCCAGTACTTC.

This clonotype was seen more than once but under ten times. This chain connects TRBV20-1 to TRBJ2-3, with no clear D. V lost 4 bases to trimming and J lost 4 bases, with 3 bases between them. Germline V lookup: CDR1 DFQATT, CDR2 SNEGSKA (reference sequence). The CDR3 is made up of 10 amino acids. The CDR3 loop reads CSAMADTQYF. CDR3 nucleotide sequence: TGCAGTGCTATGGCAGATACGCAGTATTTT.

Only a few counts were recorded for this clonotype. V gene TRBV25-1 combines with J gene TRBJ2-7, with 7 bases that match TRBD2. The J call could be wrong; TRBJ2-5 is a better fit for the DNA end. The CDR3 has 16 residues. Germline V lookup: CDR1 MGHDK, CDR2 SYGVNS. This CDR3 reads CASSEQVAGHQETQYF. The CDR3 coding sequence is TGTGCCAGCAGTGAACAAGTAGCGGGCCATCAAGAGACCCAGTACTTC.

The CDR3, as DNA: TGCAGTGTTAGTTATCAGGACTCCGAGCAGTACTTC. It is translated as CSVSYQDSEQYF. The chain joins TRBV20-1 to TRBJ2-7, with D perhaps TRBD2 (5 bases). V gave up 7 bases and J gave up 6 bases, with 16 bases separating them. The CDR3 length is 12 residues. Germline values: CDR1 DFQATT, CDR2 SNEGSKA (reference sequence).

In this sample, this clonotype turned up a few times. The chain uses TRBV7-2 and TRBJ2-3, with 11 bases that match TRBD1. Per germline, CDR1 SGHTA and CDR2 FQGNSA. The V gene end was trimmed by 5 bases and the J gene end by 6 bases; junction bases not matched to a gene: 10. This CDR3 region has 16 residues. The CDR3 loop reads CASSVTGTGGRDTQYF. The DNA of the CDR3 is TGTGCCAGCAGCGTTACCGGGACAGGGGGTCGTGATACGCAGTATTTT.

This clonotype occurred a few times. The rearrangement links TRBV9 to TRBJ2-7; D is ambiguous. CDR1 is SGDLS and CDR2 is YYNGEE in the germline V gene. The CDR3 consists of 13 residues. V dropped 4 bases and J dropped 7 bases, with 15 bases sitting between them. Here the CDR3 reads CASSTASVGEQYF. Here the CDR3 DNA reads TGTGCCAGCAGCACTGCCTCTGTGGGGGAGCAGTACTTC.

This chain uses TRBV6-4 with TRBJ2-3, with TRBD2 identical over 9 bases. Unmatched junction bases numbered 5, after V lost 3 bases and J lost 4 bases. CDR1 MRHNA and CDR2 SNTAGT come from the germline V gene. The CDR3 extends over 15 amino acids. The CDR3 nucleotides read TGTGCCAGCAGTGAGGGTAGCGGGGGTGCAGATACGCAGTATTTT. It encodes CASSEGSGGADTQYF.